The rows below give T cell receptor beta chains drawn from one sample of a study of blood T cell repertoires in COVID-19. Data came from immunoSEQ multiplex PCR; TCRdb stores just in-frame clones and leaves some out. The table lists about 250,000 clones, more than 75% of them singletons. The sequenced sample consisted of peripheral blood. These receptors were collected from a woman aged 40 to 50 who had recovered from COVID-19. Each CDR3 is given without its conserved first and last residue.

j_gene,v_gene,CDR3aa
TRBJ2-3,TRBV7-3,ASSPGTSGRADTQY
TRBJ2-6,TRBV24-1,ATSTPAGSGANVLT
TRBJ1-1,TRBV6-2/TRBV6-3,ASSYKLGQVDLNTEAF
TRBJ2-5,TRBV25-1,ASSDGGTAQETQY
TRBJ2-2,TRBV4-3,ASSQGQGTGELF
TRBJ1-2,TRBV4-2,ASSHTESNYGYT
TRBJ2-1,TRBV19,ASSSSSGYNEQF
TRBJ2-1,TRBV28,ASSFPHGLAGNEQF
TRBJ2-2,TRBV5-1,ASSRGLAGTPGELF
TRBJ2-5,TRBV20-1,SARVGLALY
TRBJ2-7,TRBV6-6,ASSPLAGKGEQY
TRBJ2-7,TRBV5-6,ASSYRGPVWEYEQY
TRBJ2-3,TRBV5-1,ASSLALGQGSDTQY
TRBJ2-7,TRBV6-5,ASRGQREQY
TRBJ1-1,TRBV5-1,ASSLGAGEAF
TRBJ1-5,TRBV5-4,ASSSGGARNQPQH
TRBJ2-7,TRBV7-2,ASSRWRGSSYEQY
TRBJ2-1,TRBV30,AWSRMVAGLGYEQF
TRBJ2-1,TRBV30,AWRGSSYNEQF
TRBJ2-1,TRBV18,ASSPWGLADLGEQF
TRBJ1-4,TRBV4-2,ASSQPGQAGEKLF
TRBJ2-5,TRBV29-1,SVERPPQETQY
TRBJ2-7,TRBV7-9,ASSLPYHYEQY
TRBJ2-7,TRBV27,ASSPTSRGQY
TRBJ1-4,TRBV21-1,ASSKGGTGPSFATNEKLF
TRBJ1-6,TRBV18,ASSPAGEGSPLH
TRBJ2-3,TRBV4-3,ASSQGLGLTDTQY
TRBJ1-1,TRBV9,ASSSPRGTEAF
TRBJ2-1,TRBV9,ASSGPSGSNEQF
TRBJ1-2,TRBV18,ASSPGTFSGYT
TRBJ2-5,TRBV3-1/TRBV3-2,ASSQVAPERLGTQY
TRBJ2-7,TRBV5-4,ASSTRHAYYEQY
TRBJ1-5,TRBV24-1,ATSDPRGPNQPQH
TRBJ1-3,TRBV15,ATSHRQGSSGNTIY
TRBJ1-5,TRBV6-5,ASSQWETGNWH
TRBJ2-3,TRBV5-6,ASSLVQTDTQY
TRBJ1-1,TRBV6-6,ASRTGGGMNTEAF
TRBJ2-2,TRBV5-6,ASSFLASGGTGELF
TRBJ2-2,TRBV19,ASSSLAGELF
TRBJ1-3,TRBV30,AWSINRGGSGNTIY